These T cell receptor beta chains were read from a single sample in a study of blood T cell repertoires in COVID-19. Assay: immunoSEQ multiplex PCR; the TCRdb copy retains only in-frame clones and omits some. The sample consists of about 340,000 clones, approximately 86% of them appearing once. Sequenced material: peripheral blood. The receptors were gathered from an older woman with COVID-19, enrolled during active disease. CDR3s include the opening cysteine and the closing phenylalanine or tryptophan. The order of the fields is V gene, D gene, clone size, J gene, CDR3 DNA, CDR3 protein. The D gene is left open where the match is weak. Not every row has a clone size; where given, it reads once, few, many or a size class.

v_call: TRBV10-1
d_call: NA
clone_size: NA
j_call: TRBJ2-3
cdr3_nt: TGCGCCAGCAGTGAGTCGGCCCGGGTCCCGACGCAGTATTTT
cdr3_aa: CASSESARVPTQYF

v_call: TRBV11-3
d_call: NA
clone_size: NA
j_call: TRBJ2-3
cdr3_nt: TGTGCCAGCAGCTTAGTCGGGGTCGCTACGCAGTATTTT
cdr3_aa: CASSLVGVATQYF

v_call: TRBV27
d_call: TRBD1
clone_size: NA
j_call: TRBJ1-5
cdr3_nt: TGTGCCAGCAGTCCAACTCCCCCGGGGCAGGGGGAAAATCAGCCCCAGCATTTT
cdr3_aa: CASSPTPPGQGENQPQHF

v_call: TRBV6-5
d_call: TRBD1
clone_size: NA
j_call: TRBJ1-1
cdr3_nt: TGTGCCAGCAGTTACCGGGACAGGGCTTTCTTT
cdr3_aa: CASSYRDRAFF

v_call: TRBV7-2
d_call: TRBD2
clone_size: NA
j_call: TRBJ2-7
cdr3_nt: TGTGCCAGCACCTTCCGGGCGGGGGGCTCCTACGAGCAGTACTTC
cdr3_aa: CASTFRAGGSYEQYF

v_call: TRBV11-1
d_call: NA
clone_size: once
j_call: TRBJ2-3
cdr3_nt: TGTGCCAGCAGCTCCTCAGGGTATACGCAGTATTTT
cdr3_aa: CASSSSGYTQYF

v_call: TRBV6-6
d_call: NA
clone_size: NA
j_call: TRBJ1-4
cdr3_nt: TGTGCCAGCAGTTACGTTCAGGGCCGTGAGGAAAAACTGTTTTTT
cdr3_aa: CASSYVQGREEKLFF

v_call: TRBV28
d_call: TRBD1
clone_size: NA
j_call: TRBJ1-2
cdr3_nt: TGTGCCAGCCTTGCCGGGACAGGGAACTATGGCTACACCTTC
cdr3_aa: CASLAGTGNYGYTF

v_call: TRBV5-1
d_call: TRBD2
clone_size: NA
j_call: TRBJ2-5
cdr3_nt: TGCGCCAGCCCCTGGGGGGTAGCGGGGGATCAAGAGACCCAGTACTTC
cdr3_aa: CASPWGVAGDQETQYF

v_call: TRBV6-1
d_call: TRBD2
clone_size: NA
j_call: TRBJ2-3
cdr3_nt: TGTGCCAGCAGTGAACCGGGACTAGCTGCAGATACGCAGTATTTT
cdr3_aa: CASSEPGLAADTQYF

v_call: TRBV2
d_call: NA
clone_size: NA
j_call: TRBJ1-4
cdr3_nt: TGTGCCAGCAGTTTTAGGAGGGCAACTAATGAAAAACTGTTTTTT
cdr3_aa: CASSFRRATNEKLFF

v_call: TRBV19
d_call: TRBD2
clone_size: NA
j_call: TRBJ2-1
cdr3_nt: TGTGCCAGTAGTGTCAATACAGACCTAGCGGGGGGTTACAATGAGCAGTTCTTC
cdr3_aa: CASSVNTDLAGGYNEQFF

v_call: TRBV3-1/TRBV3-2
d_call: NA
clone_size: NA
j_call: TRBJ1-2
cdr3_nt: TGTGCCAGCAGCCAAGAAACCAGGGCCGGAGGCTACACCTTC
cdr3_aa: CASSQETRAGGYTF

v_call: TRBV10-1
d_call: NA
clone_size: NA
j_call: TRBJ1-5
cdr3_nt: TGCGCCAGCAGTGCAGGACAGCCCCAGCATTTT
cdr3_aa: CASSAGQPQHF

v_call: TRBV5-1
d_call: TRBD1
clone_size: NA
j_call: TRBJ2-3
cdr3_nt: TGCGCCAGCAGCTTGCTAGGGGGCCCTACAGATACGCAGTATTTT
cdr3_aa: CASSLLGGPTDTQYF

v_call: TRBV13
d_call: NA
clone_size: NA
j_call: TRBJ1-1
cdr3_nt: TGTGCCAGCAGCGACAGATCTCCCACTGAAGCTTTCTTT
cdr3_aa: CASSDRSPTEAFF

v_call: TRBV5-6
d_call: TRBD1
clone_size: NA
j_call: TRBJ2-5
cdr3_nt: TGTGCCAGCAGCCACGGACAGGGCGGAGAGACCCAGTACTTC
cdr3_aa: CASSHGQGGETQYF

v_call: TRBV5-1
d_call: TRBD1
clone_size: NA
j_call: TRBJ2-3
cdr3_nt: TGCGCCAGCAGCTTACAGGGGGGAGATACGCAGTATTTT
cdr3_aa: CASSLQGGDTQYF

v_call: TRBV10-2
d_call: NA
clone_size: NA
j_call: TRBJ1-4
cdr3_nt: TGCGCCAGCAGTGAGCCGCGGATAGGTGAAAAACTGTTTTTT
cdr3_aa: CASSEPRIGEKLFF

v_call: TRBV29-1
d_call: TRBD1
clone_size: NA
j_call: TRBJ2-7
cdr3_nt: TGCAGCGTTGAAACACACAGGGGATACGAGCAGTACTTC
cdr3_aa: CSVETHRGYEQYF

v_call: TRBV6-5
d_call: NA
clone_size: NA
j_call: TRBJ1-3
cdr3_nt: TGTGCCAGCAGCTACCTCAGCACTTTCGGGGGAAACACCATATATTTT
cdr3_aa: CASSYLSTFGGNTIYF

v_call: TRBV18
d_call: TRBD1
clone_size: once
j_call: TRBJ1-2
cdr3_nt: TGTGCCAGCTCCCAGGGACAGAACTCGTTCTATGGCTACACCTTC
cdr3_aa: CASSQGQNSFYGYTF

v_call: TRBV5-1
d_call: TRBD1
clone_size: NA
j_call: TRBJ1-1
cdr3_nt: TGCGCCAGCAGCTTGGTAGAACAGGGGGGAACTGAAGCTTTCTTT
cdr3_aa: CASSLVEQGGTEAFF

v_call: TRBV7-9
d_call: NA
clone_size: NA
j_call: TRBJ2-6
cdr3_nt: TGTGCCAGCAGCTTAGATAGGGGCTTTGGGGCCAACGTCCTGACTTTC
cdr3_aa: CASSLDRGFGANVLTF

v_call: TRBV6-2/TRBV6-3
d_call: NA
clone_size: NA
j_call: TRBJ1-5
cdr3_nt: TGTGCCAGCAGTCGAAACCTAAATCAGCCCCAGCATTTT
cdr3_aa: CASSRNLNQPQHF

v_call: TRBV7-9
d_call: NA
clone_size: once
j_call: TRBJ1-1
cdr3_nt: TGTGCCAGCAGCCCCTCAATCGAGACAGCTGAAGCTTTCTTT
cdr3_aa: CASSPSIETAEAFF

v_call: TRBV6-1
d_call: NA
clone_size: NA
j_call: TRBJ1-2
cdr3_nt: TGTGCCAGCAGTGAAGCTAGCCGGGAGCCTAGGTATGGCTACACCTTC
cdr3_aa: CASSEASREPRYGYTF

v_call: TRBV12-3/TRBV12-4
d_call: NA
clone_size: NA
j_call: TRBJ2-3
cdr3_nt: TGTGCCAGCAGCCCAAAAACAGATACGCAGTATTTT
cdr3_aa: CASSPKTDTQYF

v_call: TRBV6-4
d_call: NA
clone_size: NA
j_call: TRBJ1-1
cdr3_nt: TGTGCCAGCAGTGATCGGTGTTACACTGAAGCTTTCTTT
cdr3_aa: CASSDRCYTEAFF

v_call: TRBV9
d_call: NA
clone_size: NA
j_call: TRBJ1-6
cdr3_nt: TGTGCCAGCAGCGTAGAGGAGGGTAGAAATTCACCCCTCCACTTT
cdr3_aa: CASSVEEGRNSPLHF

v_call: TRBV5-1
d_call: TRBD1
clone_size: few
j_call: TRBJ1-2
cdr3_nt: TGCGCCAGCAGCTTTTCGGGACAGGGCTCTGACTATGGCTACACCTTC
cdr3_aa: CASSFSGQGSDYGYTF

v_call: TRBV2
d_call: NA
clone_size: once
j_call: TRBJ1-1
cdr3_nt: TGTGCCAGCAGTCTGGAGACAGATTACACTGAAGCTTTCTTT
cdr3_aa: CASSLETDYTEAFF

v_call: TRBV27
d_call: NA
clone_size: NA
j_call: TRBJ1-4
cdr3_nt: TGTGCCAGCAGTACACAGGGTGGGGTTAGAGAAAAACTGTTTTTT
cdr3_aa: CASSTQGGVREKLFF

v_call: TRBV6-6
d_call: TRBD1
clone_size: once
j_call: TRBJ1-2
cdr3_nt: TGTGCCAGCAGTCCCGGGCGGACAGGGGGATTGATGTACTATGGCTACACCTTC
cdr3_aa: CASSPGRTGGLMYYGYTF

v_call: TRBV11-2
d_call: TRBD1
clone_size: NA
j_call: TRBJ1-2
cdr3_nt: TGTGCCAGCAGCCGAGACAGGGATTGGGGCTACACCTTC
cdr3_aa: CASSRDRDWGYTF

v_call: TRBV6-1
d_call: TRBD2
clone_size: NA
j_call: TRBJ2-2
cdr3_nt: TGTGCCAGCAGTGTTAGCGGGGGAGGGGACACCGGGGAGCTGTTTTTT
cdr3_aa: CASSVSGGGDTGELFF

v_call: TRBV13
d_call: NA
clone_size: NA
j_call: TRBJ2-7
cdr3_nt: TGTGCCAGCAGCTTGTTGCGCTCCTACGAGCAGTACTTC
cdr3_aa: CASSLLRSYEQYF

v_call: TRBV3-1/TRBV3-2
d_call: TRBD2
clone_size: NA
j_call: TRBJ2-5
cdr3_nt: TGTGCCAGCAGCCCGAATGAAGCGGGGGGGCGTGAGACCCAGTACTTC
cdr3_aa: CASSPNEAGGRETQYF

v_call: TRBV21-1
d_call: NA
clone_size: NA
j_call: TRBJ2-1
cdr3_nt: TGTGCCAGCAGCACTACACACACGGGACTAGCGGGGGATGAATCCTACAATGAGCAGTTCTTC
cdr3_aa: CASSTTHTGLAGDESYNEQFF

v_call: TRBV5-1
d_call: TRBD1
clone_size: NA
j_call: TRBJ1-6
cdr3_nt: TGCGCCAGCAGCACCCGGACAGGAGATAATTCACCCCTCCACTTT
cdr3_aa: CASSTRTGDNSPLHF

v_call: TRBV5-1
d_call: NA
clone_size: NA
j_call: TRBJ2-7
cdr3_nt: TGCGCCAGCAGCTCCAGGGGAATCTACGAGCAGTACTTC
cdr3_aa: CASSSRGIYEQYF

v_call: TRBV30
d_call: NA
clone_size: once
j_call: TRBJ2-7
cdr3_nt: TGTGCCTGGGCGCCCGGACTGGACGTAGGGCAGTACTTC
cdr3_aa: CAWAPGLDVGQYF

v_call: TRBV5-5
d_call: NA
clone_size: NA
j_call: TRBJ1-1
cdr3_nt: TGTGCCAGCAGCCGAATCCTACAGGGTCTAGGGACTGAAGCTTTCTTT
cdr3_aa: CASSRILQGLGTEAFF

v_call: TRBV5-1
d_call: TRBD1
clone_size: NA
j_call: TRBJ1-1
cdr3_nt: TGCGCCAGCAGACGCGACAGGGACGCTGAAGCTTTCTTT
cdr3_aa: CASRRDRDAEAFF